A selection of T cell receptor beta chains follows, all from one sample in a study of T cell changes during pregnancy in multiple sclerosis. The method was immunoSEQ multiplex PCR; TCRdb's version includes in-frame clones alone and lacks a portion of them. The sample holds around 70,000 clones, 91% seen once. The sample consisted of peripheral blood, taken in the second trimester of pregnancy. The receptors come from a female donor with multiple sclerosis, enrolled in a pregnancy study. The CDR3 runs from the conserved cysteine through the conserved F or W. A D gene is named only where the DNA matches it firmly. Expanded clones get a size class; other rows say once, few or many, or leave the size out.

CDR3: CASSPGTGGWNEQFF
DNA: TGTGCCAGCTCTCCCGGGACAGGGGGCTGGAATGAGCAGTTCTTC
V: TRBV18
J: TRBJ2-1
D: TRBD1
size: .

CDR3: CASSEGGWGGDYGYTF
DNA: TGTGCCAGCAGTGAAGGGGGTTGGGGGGGGGACTATGGCTACACCTTC
V: TRBV6-1
J: TRBJ1-2
D: .
size: .

CDR3: CASSPRTGATNEKLFF
DNA: TGTGCCAGCTCACCGCGGACAGGAGCAACTAATGAAAAACTGTTTTTT
V: TRBV18
J: TRBJ1-4
D: TRBD1
size: .

CDR3: CASSLNIFQASTDTQYF
DNA: TGTGCCAGCAGCCTCAACATATTCCAGGCGAGCACAGATACGCAGTATTTT
V: TRBV14
J: TRBJ2-3
D: .
size: .

CDR3: CASRPGGVAGNTIYF
DNA: TGTGCCAGCAGGCCGGGGGGGGTTGCTGGAAACACCATATATTTT
V: TRBV28
J: TRBJ1-3
D: .
size: .

CDR3: CASSQATWRNIQYF
DNA: TGCGCCAGCAGCCAGGCCACCTGGAGGAACATTCAGTACTTC
V: TRBV4-3
J: TRBJ2-4
D: .
size: .

CDR3: CASSLARTRGVEAFF
DNA: TGTGCCAGCAGCTTGGCCCGGACACGGGGGGTTGAAGCTTTCTTT
V: TRBV5-6
J: TRBJ1-1
D: .
size: .

CDR3: CASSLGNSPLHF
DNA: TGCGCCAGCAGCCTCGGGAATTCACCCCTCCACTTT
V: TRBV4-3
J: TRBJ1-6
D: .
size: .

CDR3: CSVEGAGGANVLTF
DNA: TGCAGCGTTGAGGGGGCAGGTGGGGCCAACGTCCTGACTTTC
V: TRBV29-1
J: TRBJ2-6
D: .
size: .

CDR3: CASSLWTGDTGELFF
DNA: TGTGCCAGCAGCTTGTGGACAGGGGACACCGGGGAGCTGTTTTTT
V: TRBV5-4
J: TRBJ2-2
D: TRBD1
size: few

CDR3: CASSRKTGPYEQYF
DNA: TGTGCCAGCAGCCGGAAGACAGGGCCCTACGAGCAGTACTTC
V: TRBV7-2
J: TRBJ2-7
D: TRBD1
size: .

CDR3: CASSQDRGSSYEQYF
DNA: TGCGCCAGCAGCCAGGACCGGGGGAGCTCCTACGAGCAGTACTTC
V: TRBV4-1
J: TRBJ2-7
D: .
size: .

CDR3: CACAPYRLPTRGTEAFF
DNA: TGTGCCTGTGCCCCCTATCGTTTACCCACCCGGGGGACTGAAGCTTTCTTT
V: TRBV30
J: TRBJ1-1
D: .
size: .

CDR3: CASTLAGGTRNTGELFF
DNA: TGTGCCAGCACCTTGGCCGGGGGGACGAGGAACACCGGGGAGCTGTTTTTT
V: TRBV11-3
J: TRBJ2-2
D: TRBD2
size: .

CDR3: CASSLGAGVQETQYF
DNA: TGTGCCAGCAGCTTAGGAGCGGGGGTACAAGAGACCCAGTACTTC
V: TRBV7-3
J: TRBJ2-5
D: TRBD2
size: once

CDR3: CASSVEGGRRVYNEQFF
DNA: TGTGCCAGCAGCGTAGAGGGAGGGCGGAGAGTCTACAATGAGCAGTTCTTC
V: TRBV9
J: TRBJ2-1
D: TRBD2
size: .

CDR3: CASSPRPNLRTEAFF
DNA: TGTGCCAGCAGCCCTAGACCTAACCTTAGGACTGAAGCTTTCTTT
V: TRBV7-6
J: TRBJ1-1
D: .
size: .

CDR3: CASSHPSGGAGDEQFF
DNA: TGCGCCAGCAGCCACCCAAGCGGGGGGGCCGGGGATGAGCAGTTCTTC
V: TRBV4-1
J: TRBJ2-1
D: TRBD2
size: .

CDR3: CASSVVGRVDTEAFF
DNA: TGTGCCAGCAGCGTAGTGGGCAGGGTGGACACTGAAGCTTTCTTT
V: TRBV9
J: TRBJ1-1
D: .
size: .

CDR3: CAWDPGGLVTDTQYF
DNA: TGTGCCTGGGATCCCGGGGGACTAGTTACAGATACGCAGTATTTT
V: TRBV30
J: TRBJ2-3
D: TRBD2
size: .

CDR3: CAWSDRAYEQYF
DNA: TGTGCCTGGAGTGACAGGGCCTACGAGCAGTACTTC
V: TRBV30
J: TRBJ2-7
D: .
size: .

CDR3: CAWSVPTGWKNQPQHF
DNA: TGTGCCTGGAGTGTACCGACAGGGTGGAAGAATCAGCCCCAGCATTTT
V: TRBV30
J: TRBJ1-5
D: TRBD1
size: .

CDR3: CASSREIYGYTF
DNA: TGTGCCAGCAGTCGGGAAATCTATGGCTACACCTTC
V: TRBV5-6
J: TRBJ1-2
D: .
size: .

CDR3: CASSATSGGGTGELFF
DNA: TGTGCCAGCAGCGCGACTAGCGGGGGGGGCACCGGGGAGCTGTTTTTT
V: TRBV9
J: TRBJ2-2
D: TRBD2
size: .

CDR3: CASSQSGAEAGEQYF
DNA: TGTGCCAGCAGCCAATCCGGAGCGGAAGCCGGCGAGCAGTACTTC
V: TRBV14
J: TRBJ2-7
D: .
size: .

CDR3: CASSLGSGQGLGETQYF
DNA: TGTGCCAGCAGCTTAGGCTCGGGACAGGGGTTGGGGGAGACCCAGTACTTC
V: TRBV7-6
J: TRBJ2-5
D: TRBD1
size: .

CDR3: CASSLRSPGQGGAGELFF
DNA: TGTGCCAGCAGTTTACGAAGCCCGGGACAGGGAGGGGCCGGGGAGCTGTTTTTT
V: TRBV27
J: TRBJ2-2
D: TRBD1
size: .

CDR3: CASSLVWLAGTTDTQYF
DNA: TGTGCCAGCAGCTTGGTTTGGCTAGCGGGGACCACAGATACGCAGTATTTT
V: TRBV5-4
J: TRBJ2-3
D: TRBD2
size: .

CDR3: CASSPTGGSPLSAYGYTF
DNA: TGTGCCAGCTCACCCACGGGTGGTTCTCCCCTATCGGCCTATGGCTACACCTTC
V: TRBV18
J: TRBJ1-2
D: .
size: .

CDR3: CASSVAMNAEAFF
DNA: TGTGCCAGCAGCGTAGCTATGAACGCTGAAGCTTTCTTT
V: TRBV9
J: TRBJ1-1
D: .
size: .

CDR3: CASSFGGDTQYF
DNA: TGTGCCAGCAGCTTTGGCGGCGATACGCAGTATTTT
V: TRBV5-4
J: TRBJ2-3
D: .
size: .

CDR3: CASSGASGGAGEQFF
DNA: TGTGCCAGTAGTGGCGCTAGCGGGGGGGCGGGTGAGCAGTTCTTC
V: TRBV19
J: TRBJ2-1
D: TRBD2
size: .

CDR3: CASSLRIRGKRVYSNQPQHF
DNA: TGCGCCAGCAGTCTTAGGATCAGGGGAAAAAGGGTCTATAGCAATCAGCCCCAGCATTTT
V: TRBV23-1
J: TRBJ1-5
D: .
size: .

CDR3: CASSDYTSGADRDTEAFF
DNA: TGTGCCAGCAGTGACTACACGTCGGGAGCGGACAGGGATACTGAAGCTTTCTTT
V: TRBV6-4
J: TRBJ1-1
D: TRBD1
size: .

CDR3: CASSWGDRNNEKLFF
DNA: TGTGCCAGCAGCTGGGGGGACAGGAATAATGAAAAACTGTTTTTT
V: TRBV7-6
J: TRBJ1-4
D: TRBD1
size: .

CDR3: CASRAIGTDNEQFF
DNA: TGCGCCAGCAGGGCGATCGGGACAGACAATGAGCAGTTCTTC
V: TRBV10-2
J: TRBJ2-1
D: TRBD1
size: .

CDR3: CASSLEVRGGYTF
DNA: TGTGCCAGCAGCTTAGAGGTCAGGGGCGGCTACACCTTC
V: TRBV7-9
J: TRBJ1-2
D: .
size: .

CDR3: CASSLQGPGANVLTF
DNA: TGTGCCAGCTCACTCCAGGGTCCTGGGGCCAACGTCCTGACTTTC
V: TRBV18
J: TRBJ2-6
D: .
size: .

CDR3: CASSHVAGIEQFF
DNA: TGCGCCAGCAGCCATGTAGCGGGGATTGAGCAGTTCTTC
V: TRBV4-1
J: TRBJ2-1
D: TRBD2
size: .

CDR3: CASSRRGAGYGYTF
DNA: TGCGCCAGCAGCCGTCGGGGGGCTGGGTATGGCTACACCTTC
V: TRBV4-3
J: TRBJ1-2
D: .
size: .